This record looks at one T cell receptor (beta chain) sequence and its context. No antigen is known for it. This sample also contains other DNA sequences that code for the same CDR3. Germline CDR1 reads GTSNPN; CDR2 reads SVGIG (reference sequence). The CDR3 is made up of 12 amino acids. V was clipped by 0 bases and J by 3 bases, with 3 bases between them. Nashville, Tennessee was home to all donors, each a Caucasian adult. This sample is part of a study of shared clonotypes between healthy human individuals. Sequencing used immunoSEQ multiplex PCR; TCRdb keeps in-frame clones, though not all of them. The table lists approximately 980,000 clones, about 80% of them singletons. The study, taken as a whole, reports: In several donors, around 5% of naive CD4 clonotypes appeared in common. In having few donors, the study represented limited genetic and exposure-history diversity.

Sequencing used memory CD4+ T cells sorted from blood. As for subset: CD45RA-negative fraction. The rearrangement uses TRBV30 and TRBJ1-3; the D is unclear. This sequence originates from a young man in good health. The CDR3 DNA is TGTGCCTGGAGTGTAGTTGGAAACACCATATATTTT. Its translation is CAWSVVGNTIYF. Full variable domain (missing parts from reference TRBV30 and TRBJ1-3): SQTIHQWPATLVQPVGSPLSLECTVEGTSNPNLYWYRQAAGRGLQLLFYSVGIGQISSEVPQNLSASRPQDRQFILSSKKLLLSDSGFYLCAWSVVGNTIYFGEGSWLTVV.